Below, 14 T cell receptor beta chains from the same sample are listed, as sequenced in a study of blood T cell repertoires in COVID-19. The table came from immunoSEQ multiplex PCR; TCRdb's copy has only in-frame clones and leaves some out. The top ten hold under 2% of the sample, which has 31,000 or so clones, around 90% seen once. Sequenced: peripheral blood. Receptors originate from a man aged 55 to 70 with active COVID-19.

The gene calls are TRBV7-2 and TRBJ2-7; 7 nucleotides match TRBD2. V dropped 4 bases and J dropped 8; count of bases not matched to a gene: 11. CDR1 SGHTA and CDR2 FQGNSA come from the germline V gene. This CDR3 is 14 amino acids long. CDR3 nucleotides: TGTGCCAGCAGCTCTACCCTACCGGGGGGACAGCAGTACTTC. Translation gives CASSSTLPGGQQYF.

V usage is TRBV10-3 and J usage is TRBJ2-3; 10 bases agree with TRBD2. The V and J ends lost 10 bases and 5 bases, in that order; junction bases with no gene match: 12. Germline V CDR1 and CDR2: ENHRY, SYGVKD. The CDR3 loop spans 15 amino acids. CDR3 DNA: TGTGCCACCGCTAAGAGCGGGGGGGCGGGAGATACGCAGTATTTT. Its protein product is CATAKSGGAGDTQYF.

The chain carries TRBV15 and TRBJ1-1, with no clear D. The CDR3 is 18 residues long. V was shortened by 0 bases and J by 1 base, with 18 bases between the two germline ends. Germline CDR1 LNHNV, CDR2 YYDKDF (reference sequence). As DNA, the CDR3 is TGTGCCACCAGCAGAGATGGCAAGGAAAACCGAGGGAACACTGAAGCTTTCTTT. Its translation: CATSRDGKENRGNTEAFF.

The chain couples TRBV5-6 to TRBJ1-3, with D maybe TRBD1 (5 bases). Germline CDR1 and CDR2: SGHDT and YYEEEE. V was pared by 0 bases and J by 4 bases, with 8 bases between. The CDR3 totals 14 residues. The CDR3 sequence is CASSLVGHGNTIYF. The CDR3, as DNA: TGTGCCAGCAGCTTGGTGGGGCACGGAAACACCATATATTTT.

The chain employs TRBV27 and TRBJ1-1, with a tentative D call TRBD1 (5 bases). Germline V gene lookup returns CDR1 MNHEY and CDR2 SMNVEV (reference sequence). Trimming shortened V by 2 bases and J by 7 bases, and 14 bases separated the two germline ends. The CDR3 is 14 residues long. The CDR3 protein is CASSLRRGGREAFF. The DNA of the CDR3 is TGTGCCAGCAGTTTAAGGAGGGGAGGGCGTGAAGCTTTCTTT.

This chain connects TRBV3-1 (or the pseudogene TRBV3-2) to TRBJ1-2; D gene uncertain. Germline CDR1 is LGHDT and CDR2 is YNNKEL (reference sequence). The length of the CDR3 is 16 residues. With 4 bases removed from V and 8 bases from J, the gap between germline ends came to 23 bases. In nucleotides, the CDR3 is TGTGCCAGCAGCCCTGATCGGGGTCCCAATCCCCTAGGCTACACCTTC. Translation gives CASSPDRGPNPLGYTF.

The V call is TRBV28, the J call TRBJ1-4, with 9 bases fitting TRBD1. V lost 4 bases and J lost 7; bases outside the gene matches: 13. CDR1 and CDR2 (germline): MDHEN, SYDVKM. The CDR3 totals 17 residues. The CDR3 DNA reads as TGTGCCAGCAGTTCGCAGGGGCCCGGGACAGGGTTTGAAAAACTGTTTTTT. Protein: CASSSQGPGTGFEKLFF.

The chain joins TRBV6-1 to TRBJ1-2; no reliable D call. The CDR3 runs 14 residues. Trimming stripped 1 base from V and 1 base from J, with 7 bases between. Germline-derived CDR1 and CDR2 are MNHNS and SASEGT. The CDR3 reads CASSEGGFNYGYTF. The CDR3 DNA reads as TGTGCCAGCAGTGAAGGCGGATTTAACTATGGCTACACCTTC.

CDR3 nucleotide sequence: TGTGCCTGGAGTATTTCGGGGACCGGGGAGCTGTTTTTT. Protein: CAWSISGTGELFF. The genes are TRBV30 and TRBJ2-2; tentatively, D is TRBD2 (5 bases). This CDR3 is built from 13 residues. Germline-derived CDR1 and CDR2 are GTSNPN and SVGIG (reference sequence). Deletions cut 2 bases from V and 5 bases from J, with 9 bases between.

V usage is TRBV7-2 and J usage is TRBJ2-5, with D possibly matching TRBD2 (5 bases). V lost 1 base to trimming and J lost 7 bases, with 16 bases between them. This CDR3 comprises 15 residues. Germline V gives CDR1 SGHTA, CDR2 FQGNSA. CDR3 amino acids: CASSLGGQPRGTQYF. CDR3 in DNA: TGTGCCAGCAGCTTAGGAGGGCAACCTCGCGGGACCCAGTACTTC.

The chain has TRBV2 and TRBJ1-3; D not resolved. V lost 6 bases and J 0 bases, leaving 12 bases between the germline ends. The CDR3 runs to 15 residues. The germline V gene encodes CDR1 SNHLY and CDR2 FYNNEI. CDR3 in DNA: TGTGCCAGCAGAGCCGACATCCGCTCTGGAAACACCATATATTTT. Its protein is CASRADIRSGNTIYF. The variable domain in full, with the rest retrieved from reference TRBV2 and TRBJ1-3, is EPEVTQTPSHQVTQMGQEVILRCVPISNHLYFYWYRQILGQKVEFLVSFYNNEISEKSEIFDDQFSVERPDGSNFTLKIRSTKLEDSAMYFCASRADIRSGNTIYFGEGSWLTVV.

V is TRBV27 and J is TRBJ2-1; 8 nucleotides match TRBD2. The ends lost 5 bases at V and 6 bases at J; junction bases unmatched: 3. The CDR3 consists of 13 residues. Germline V gives CDR1 MNHEY, CDR2 SMNVEV (reference sequence). CDR3 loop: CASSPGLGNEQFF. DNA of the CDR3: TGTGCCAGCAGTCCGGGACTAGGCAATGAGCAGTTCTTC.

This clone has only one observation. The chain couples TRBV7-9 to TRBJ2-7; D perhaps matches TRBD2 (6 bases). Per germline, CDR1 SEHNR and CDR2 FQNEAQ (reference sequence). Trimming pared 7 bases from V and 2 bases from J, leaving 21 bases between. This CDR3 is built from 16 residues. The CDR3 DNA reads TGTGCCAGCACCCCTGGAGTGGAGGGTTGGGCCTACGAGCAGTACTTC. Its protein is CASTPGVEGWAYEQYF.

The chain links TRBV25-1 to TRBJ2-1; TRBD1 matches at 8 bases. The V gene end was trimmed by 2 bases and the J gene end by 1 base; junction bases not matched to a gene: 7. Germline CDR1 reads MGHDK; CDR2 reads SYGVNS. This CDR3 is built from 17 residues. CDR3 sequence: CASSEVSGQVSYNEQFF. The CDR3 nucleotides are TGTGCCAGCAGTGAAGTGTCGGGACAGGTGTCCTACAATGAGCAGTTCTTC.